This T cell receptor (beta chain) was sequenced in a study of T cells in Graves' hyperthyroidism and ophthalmopathy. Study overall: Sampling of peripheral blood happened at initial diagnosis, prior to any treatment.

Diagnosing involved the use of clinical symptoms, serum thyroxine and TRAb, thyroid ultrasound and orbital computed tomography. This clonotype was observed at least ten times. Its specificity is not known. Overall study findings and caveats: Among clonotypes expanded in thyroid above 0.001, most were also found in blood.

There were TCR beta CDR3 regions amplified from RNA transcripts. The HTBI primer set was used in a first-round RT-PCR of the TCR CDR3. Each CDR3 protein is one row after TCRdb ran MiXCR on the multiplex PCR reads. The sample holds approximately 710,000 distinct CDR3 sequences, 17% seen once. V lost 6 bases and J 0 bases, leaving 23 bases between the germline ends. There are 19 residues in the CDR3. The germline gives CDR1 MDHEN, CDR2 SYDVKM. The V and J genes are TRBV28 and TRBJ1-4; D call uncertain. The sequenced sample was blood. The source of this sequence is a man in his fifties with Graves' hyperthyroidism. The CDR3 protein is CASSPLDVAEIATNEKLFF. The CDR3 DNA reads TGTGCCAGCAGCCCCCTGGACGTGGCAGAAATTGCAACTAATGAAAAACTGTTTTTT.